These T cell receptor beta chains were read from a single sample in a study of T cell responses to AZD1222 COVID-19 vaccine. Sequencing used immunoSEQ multiplex PCR; TCRdb keeps in-frame clones, though not all of them. The sample lists roughly 100,000 clones, about 89% occurring once. Sequenced here: peripheral blood, sampled on day 0 of AZD1222 vaccination. All receptors derive from an adult in good health. CDR3s leave out the opening cysteine and the closing phenylalanine or tryptophan. A clone size is listed for some rows: how often the clone was seen (once, few, many), or a class if it is expanded.

j_call,v_call,clone_size,cdr3_aa
TRBJ1-1,TRBV2,.,ASRPRQSEAF
TRBJ2-7,TRBV9,.,ASSGDRTSSNEQY
TRBJ2-3,TRBV19,.,ASTTSGRTDTQY
TRBJ2-6,TRBV27,.,ASSYWTGGSGANVLT
TRBJ2-2,TRBV7-6,.,ASSPLQGWGSGELF
TRBJ2-5,TRBV4-1,.,ASSQEVVGKTQY
TRBJ2-1,TRBV6-6,few,ASSLGWGYSYNEQF
TRBJ1-1,TRBV20-1,.,SASRDSSNTEAF
TRBJ1-1,TRBV5-1,.,ASSSGTGTEAF
TRBJ2-7,TRBV4-1,.,ASSQGGRYEQY
TRBJ2-7,TRBV6-5,few,ASSYSGTGSYEQY
TRBJ2-7,TRBV27,.,ASSLSRNGEQY
TRBJ2-1,TRBV27,.,ASARRDRESNEQF
TRBJ2-7,TRBV11-2,.,ASSPDGVGTYEQY
TRBJ2-1,TRBV19,.,ATQVAGGLYNEQF
TRBJ2-7,TRBV19,.,ASRSGIGEQY
TRBJ1-1,TRBV11-2,.,ASSSTDRMNTEAF
TRBJ1-5,TRBV11-2,few,ASSISGWNQPQH
TRBJ1-2,TRBV12-5,.,ASGLVHTGADGYT
TRBJ1-5,TRBV11-2,.,ASSLDYGVSNQPQH
TRBJ1-5,TRBV3-1/TRBV3-2,once,ASSPPQIRGNNQPQH
TRBJ2-3,TRBV11-3,.,ASSLSLPLYGGGEDTQY
TRBJ1-2,TRBV6-5,.,ASTGGINYGYT
TRBJ2-1,TRBV7-2,.,ASSLVIIGTSNEQF
TRBJ1-1,TRBV18,.,ASSRNREAF